The next 11 T cell receptor beta chains were all read from a single sample in a study of blood T cells in healthy people across ages. Primers used in a second PCR of about 7 to 12 cycles were a sample-barcoded 5' primer and a J-beta primer mix. TCRdb independently ran MiXCR on the 5' RACE reads; one entry per CDR3 protein. Among hundreds of thousands of distinct CDR3 sequences listed, roughly two fifths were seen once. Source material: blood. These receptors originate from a man of 80 years or more in good health.

With respect to this clonotype: A read error may explain this, as a much larger clone is one base away. V usage is TRBV21-1 and J usage is TRBJ1-6; the listed D gene, TRBD1, was not tested against the DNA. TRBV21-1 is a pseudogene. The CDR3 has 15 amino acids. For the CDR3, the DNA is TGTGCCAGCAGCCCGGAGGGACACATTAATTCACCCCTCCACTTT. Translation: CASSPEGHINSPLHF.

This clonotype was seen only a few times. The V gene is TRBV20-1, the J gene TRBJ2-7; 9 bases line up with TRBD1. CDR1 and CDR2 from the germline V gene are DFQATT and SNEGSKA (reference sequence). The V gene end was trimmed by 1 base and the J gene end by 1 base; junction bases not matched to a gene: 5. CDR3 length: 15 amino acids. The CDR3 loop reads CSARVLGQGSYEQYF. The DNA of the CDR3 is TGCAGTGCTAGAGTACTCGGACAGGGGTCCTACGAGCAGTACTTC.

The rearrangement joins TRBV2 to TRBJ1-5, with TRBD1 as a possible D gene (5 bases). V was cut by 8 bases and J by 2 bases, with 13 bases left in between. The CDR3 is 14 amino acids. In germline, CDR1 is SNHLY, CDR2 FYNNEI. CDR3 region: CASQKQTGNQPQHF. The CDR3 DNA sequence: TGTGCCAGCCAGAAACAGACAGGCAATCAGCCCCAGCATTTT.

This chain connects TRBV7-3 to TRBJ2-5, with D tentatively TRBD1 or TRBD2 (5 bases each). Deletions cut 2 bases from V and 9 bases from J, with 13 bases between. CDR1 SGHTA and CDR2 FQGTGA come from the germline V gene. CDR3 length: 13 amino acids. The CDR3: CASSLLSWGSQYF. DNA for the CDR3: TGTGCCAGCAGCTTACTTTCATGGGGGTCCCAGTACTTC.

The rearrangement links TRBV7-9 to TRBJ2-1, with D uncertain. V was cut by 1 base and J by 9 bases, with 7 bases left in between. CDR1 is SEHNR and CDR2 is FQNEAQ in the germline V gene (reference sequence). This CDR3 region has 12 residues. DNA of the CDR3: TGTGCCAGCAGCTTAGTACCTCCTGAGCAGTTCTTC. This codes for CASSLVPPEQFF.

The chain has TRBV5-5 and TRBJ2-3; D unresolved. This CDR3 comprises 12 residues. The V gene lost 5 bases and the J gene lost 6 bases, with 10 bases spanning the gap. Germline CDR1 is SGHKS and CDR2 is YYEKEE (reference sequence). The DNA of the CDR3 is TGTGCCAGCAGGTTCTCGGACGATACGCAGTATTTT. Translation: CASRFSDDTQYF.

In regard to this clonotype: This clone may be a read error of a much larger clone one base away. CDR3 loop: CASSLSARGPDTQYF. The CDR3 DNA reads TGCGCCAGCAGCTTGTCTGCGAGGGGTCCAGATACGCAGTATTTT. The rearrangement joins TRBV5-1 to TRBJ2-3; D tentatively fits TRBD1 or TRBD2 (5 bases each). V dropped 1 base and J dropped 4 bases, with 13 bases sitting between them. Germline CDR1 is SGHRS and CDR2 is YFSETQ. There are 15 residues in the CDR3.

In this sample, this clonotype turned up a few times. The genes are TRBV3-1 and TRBJ2-7; D not resolved. CDR1 and CDR2 from the germline V gene are LGHDT and YNNKEL (reference sequence). The CDR3 consists of 15 residues. V gave up 4 bases and J gave up 0 bases, with 13 bases separating them. The CDR3 loop reads CASSLTDQSSYEQYF. CDR3 sequence (DNA): TGTGCCAGCAGCCTGACGGACCAAAGCTCCTACGAGCAGTACTTC.

About this clonotype itself: One end of the junction fails to match germline, which may point to a read error. This sequence joins TRBV20-1 and TRBJ2-3; 10 bases fit TRBD2. Germline CDR1 reads DFQATT; CDR2 reads SNEGSKA (reference sequence). The CDR3 length is 14 residues. The CDR3: CSARSGRAPDMQYF. The CDR3 nucleotides are TGCAGTGCTAGGAGCGGGAGGGCCCCAGATATGCAGTATTTT.

This clonotype was recorded many times. The V gene is TRBV29-1, the J gene TRBJ2-7, with 7 bases lining up with TRBD1. The germline V gene encodes CDR1 SQVTM and CDR2 ANQGSEA. V dropped 7 bases and J dropped 5; count of bases not matched to a gene: 8. CDR3 length: 12 amino acids. The CDR3 DNA follows: TGCAGCGCCGGACAGGATTTCGACGAGCAGTACTTC. Translating it yields CSAGQDFDEQYF.

V is TRBV6-2 or TRBV6-3 and J is TRBJ1-1, with D tentatively TRBD1 (6 bases). This CDR3 comprises 14 residues. V was pared by 6 bases and J by 0 bases, with 11 bases between. Germline V gene data show CDR1 as MNHEY and CDR2 as SVGEGT. This CDR3 is CASRPRGLNTEAFF. The CDR3 nucleotides are TGTGCCAGCAGGCCCAGGGGCCTGAACACTGAAGCTTTCTTT.